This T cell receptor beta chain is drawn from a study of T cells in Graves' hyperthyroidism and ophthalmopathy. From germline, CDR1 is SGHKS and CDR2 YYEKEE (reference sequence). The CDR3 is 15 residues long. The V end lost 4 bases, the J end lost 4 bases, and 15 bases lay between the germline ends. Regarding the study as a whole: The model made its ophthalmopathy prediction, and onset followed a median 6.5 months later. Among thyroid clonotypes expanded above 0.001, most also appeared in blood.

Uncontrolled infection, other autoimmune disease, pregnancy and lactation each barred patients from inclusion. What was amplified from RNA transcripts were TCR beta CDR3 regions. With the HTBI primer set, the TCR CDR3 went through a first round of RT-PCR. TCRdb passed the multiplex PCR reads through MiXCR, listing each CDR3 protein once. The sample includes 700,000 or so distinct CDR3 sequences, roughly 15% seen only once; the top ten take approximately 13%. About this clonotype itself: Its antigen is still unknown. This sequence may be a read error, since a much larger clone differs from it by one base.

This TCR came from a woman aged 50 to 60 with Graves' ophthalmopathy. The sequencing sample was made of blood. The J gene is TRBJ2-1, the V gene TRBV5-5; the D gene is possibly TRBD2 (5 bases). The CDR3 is CASSPRHGMYNEQFF. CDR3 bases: TGTGCCAGCAGCCCTCGACACGGGATGTACAATGAGCAGTTCTTC.